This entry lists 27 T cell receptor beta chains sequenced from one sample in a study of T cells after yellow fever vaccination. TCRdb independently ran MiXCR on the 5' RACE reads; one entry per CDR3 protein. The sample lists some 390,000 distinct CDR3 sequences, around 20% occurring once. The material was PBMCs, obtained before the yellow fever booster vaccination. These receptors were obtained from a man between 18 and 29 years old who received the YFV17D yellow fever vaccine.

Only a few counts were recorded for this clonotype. Here the CDR3 reads CASSTTGTGKEKLFF. In DNA form, the CDR3 reads TGTGCCAGCAGCACGACCGGGACAGGGAAAGAAAAACTGTTTTTT. The chain has TRBV28 and TRBJ1-4; TRBD1 agrees at 9 bases. Unmatched junction bases numbered 10, after V lost 6 bases and J lost 8 bases. CDR1 and CDR2 from the germline V gene are MDHEN and SYDVKM. The CDR3 covers 15 residues. The complete variable domain, with remaining parts taken from reference TRBV28 and TRBJ1-4, reads DVKVTQSSRYLVKRTGEKVFLECVQDMDHENMFWYRQDPGLGLRLIYFSYDVKMKEKGDIPEGYSVSREKKERFSLILESASTNQTSMYLCASSTTGTGKEKLFFGSGTQLSVL.

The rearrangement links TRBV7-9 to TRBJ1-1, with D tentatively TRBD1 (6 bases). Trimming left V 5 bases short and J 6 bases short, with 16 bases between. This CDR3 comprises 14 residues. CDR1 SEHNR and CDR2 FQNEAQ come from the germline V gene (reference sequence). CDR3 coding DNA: TGTGCCAGCAGCCTATCGTGGGGGGCATCTGAAGCTTTCTTT. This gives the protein CASSLSWGASEAFF.

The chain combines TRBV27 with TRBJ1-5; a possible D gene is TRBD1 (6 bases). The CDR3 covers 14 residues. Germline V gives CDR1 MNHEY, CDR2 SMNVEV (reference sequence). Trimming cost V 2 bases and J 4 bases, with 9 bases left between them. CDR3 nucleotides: TGTGCCAGCAGTTTACAGGGGTGGAATCAGCCCCAGCATTTT. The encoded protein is CASSLQGWNQPQHF.

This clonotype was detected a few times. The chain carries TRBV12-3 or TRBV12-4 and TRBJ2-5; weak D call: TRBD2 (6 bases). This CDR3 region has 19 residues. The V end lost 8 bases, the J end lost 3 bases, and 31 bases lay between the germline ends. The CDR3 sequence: CASHRGSYQGSGRKETQYF. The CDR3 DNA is TGTGCCAGCCATCGGGGGTCCTATCAGGGTTCGGGGAGAAAAGAGACCCAGTACTTC.

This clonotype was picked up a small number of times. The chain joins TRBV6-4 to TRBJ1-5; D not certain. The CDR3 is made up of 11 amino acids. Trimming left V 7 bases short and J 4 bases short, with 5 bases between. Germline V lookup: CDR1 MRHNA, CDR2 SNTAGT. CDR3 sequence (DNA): TGTGCCAGCAAATTTAATCAGCCCCAGCATTTT. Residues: CASKFNQPQHF.

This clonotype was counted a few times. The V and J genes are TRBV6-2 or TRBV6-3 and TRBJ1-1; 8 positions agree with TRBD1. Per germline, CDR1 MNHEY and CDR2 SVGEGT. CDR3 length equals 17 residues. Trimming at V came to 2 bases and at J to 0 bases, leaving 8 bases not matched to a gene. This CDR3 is CASSYPFQQGVNTEAFF. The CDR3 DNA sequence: TGTGCCAGCAGTTACCCGTTTCAACAGGGGGTGAACACTGAAGCTTTCTTT.

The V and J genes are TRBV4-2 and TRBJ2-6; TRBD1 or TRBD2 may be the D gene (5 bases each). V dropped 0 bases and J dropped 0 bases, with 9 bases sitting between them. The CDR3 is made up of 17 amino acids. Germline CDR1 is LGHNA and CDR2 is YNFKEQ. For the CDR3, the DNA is TGTGCCAGCAGCCAAGAAGGGGCGGGCTCTGGGGCCAACGTCCTGACTTTC. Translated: CASSQEGAGSGANVLTF.

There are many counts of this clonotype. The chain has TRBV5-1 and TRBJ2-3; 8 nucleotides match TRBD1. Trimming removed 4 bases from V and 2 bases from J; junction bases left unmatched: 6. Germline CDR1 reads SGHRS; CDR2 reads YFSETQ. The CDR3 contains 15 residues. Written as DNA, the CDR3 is TGCGCCAGCAGCGTCCAGGGGGCCCCCACAGATACGCAGTATTTT. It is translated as CASSVQGAPTDTQYF.

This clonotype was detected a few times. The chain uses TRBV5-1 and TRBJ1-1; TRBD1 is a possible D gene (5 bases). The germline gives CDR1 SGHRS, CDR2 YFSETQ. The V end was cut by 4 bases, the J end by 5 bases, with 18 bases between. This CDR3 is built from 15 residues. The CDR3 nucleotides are TGCGCCAGCAGCCCTAATCCGGGGGGTCGTACTGAAGCTTTCTTT. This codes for CASSPNPGGRTEAFF.

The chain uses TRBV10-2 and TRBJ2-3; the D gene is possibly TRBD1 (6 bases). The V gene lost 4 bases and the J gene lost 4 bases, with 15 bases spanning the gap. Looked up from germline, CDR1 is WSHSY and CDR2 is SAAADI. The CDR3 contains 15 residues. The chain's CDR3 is CASSGRTARADTQYF. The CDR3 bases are TGCGCCAGCAGTGGGAGGACAGCCCGGGCAGATACGCAGTATTTT.

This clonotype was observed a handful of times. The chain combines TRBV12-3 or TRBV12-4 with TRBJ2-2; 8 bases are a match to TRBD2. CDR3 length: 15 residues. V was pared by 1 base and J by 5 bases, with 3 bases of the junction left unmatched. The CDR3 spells CASSLGIAGTGELFF. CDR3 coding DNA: TGTGCCAGCAGTTTAGGGATAGCGGGGACCGGGGAGCTGTTTTTT.

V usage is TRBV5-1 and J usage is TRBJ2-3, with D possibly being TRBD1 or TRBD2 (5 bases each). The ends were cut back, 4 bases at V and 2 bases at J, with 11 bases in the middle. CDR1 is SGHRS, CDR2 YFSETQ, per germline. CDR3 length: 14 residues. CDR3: CASSPRDDTDTQYF. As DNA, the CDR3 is TGCGCCAGCAGCCCACGGGACGACACAGATACGCAGTATTTT.

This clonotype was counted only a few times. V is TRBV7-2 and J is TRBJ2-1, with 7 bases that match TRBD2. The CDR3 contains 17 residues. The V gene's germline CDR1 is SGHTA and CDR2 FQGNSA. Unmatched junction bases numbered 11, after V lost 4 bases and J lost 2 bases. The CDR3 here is CASSSLWGGGPYNEQFF. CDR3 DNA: TGTGCCAGCAGCTCACTATGGGGCGGGGGACCCTACAATGAGCAGTTCTTC.

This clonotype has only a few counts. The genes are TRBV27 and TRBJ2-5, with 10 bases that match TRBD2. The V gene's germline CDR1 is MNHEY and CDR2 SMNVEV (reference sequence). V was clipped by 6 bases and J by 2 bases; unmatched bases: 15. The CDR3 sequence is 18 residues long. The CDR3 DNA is TGTGCCAGCAGCCCCCGTGGCGGAGCGGGGGGGAAGCAAGAGACCCAGTACTTC. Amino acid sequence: CASSPRGGAGGKQETQYF.

The CDR3 here is CASRDRGAPSSYNEQFF. Here the CDR3 DNA reads TGTGCCAGCCGGGACAGGGGGGCACCAAGCTCCTACAATGAGCAGTTCTTC. This chain connects TRBV6-1 to TRBJ2-1, with 11 positions matching TRBD1. The CDR3 contains 17 residues. Per germline, CDR1 MNHNS and CDR2 SASEGT. Unmatched junction bases numbered 9, after V lost 8 bases and J lost 0 bases.

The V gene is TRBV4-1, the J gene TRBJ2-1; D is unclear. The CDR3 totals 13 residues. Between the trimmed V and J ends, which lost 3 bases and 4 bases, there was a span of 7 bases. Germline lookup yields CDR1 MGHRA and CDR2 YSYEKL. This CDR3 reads CASSHMDYNEQFF. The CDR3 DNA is TGCGCCAGCAGCCATATGGATTACAATGAGCAGTTCTTC.

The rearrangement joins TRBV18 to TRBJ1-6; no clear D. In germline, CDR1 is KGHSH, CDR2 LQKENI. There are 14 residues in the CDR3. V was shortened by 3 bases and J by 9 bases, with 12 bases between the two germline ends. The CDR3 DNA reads TGTGCCAGCTCACCGGCAGGTCGGGGTTCACCCCTCCACTTT. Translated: CASSPAGRGSPLHF.

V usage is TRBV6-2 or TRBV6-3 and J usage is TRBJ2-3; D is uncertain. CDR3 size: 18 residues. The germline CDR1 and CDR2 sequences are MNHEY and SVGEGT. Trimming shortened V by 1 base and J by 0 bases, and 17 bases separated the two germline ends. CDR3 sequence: CASSYLFGEAESTDTQYF. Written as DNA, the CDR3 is TGTGCCAGCAGTTACTTGTTCGGAGAGGCGGAGAGCACAGATACGCAGTATTTT.

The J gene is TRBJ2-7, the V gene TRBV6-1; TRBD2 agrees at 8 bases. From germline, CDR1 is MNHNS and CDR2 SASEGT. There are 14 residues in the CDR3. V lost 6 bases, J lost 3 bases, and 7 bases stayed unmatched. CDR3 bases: TGTGCCAGCAGCCGCGGGGGGATCGGCTACGAGCAGTACGTC. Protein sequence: CASSRGGIGYEQYV.

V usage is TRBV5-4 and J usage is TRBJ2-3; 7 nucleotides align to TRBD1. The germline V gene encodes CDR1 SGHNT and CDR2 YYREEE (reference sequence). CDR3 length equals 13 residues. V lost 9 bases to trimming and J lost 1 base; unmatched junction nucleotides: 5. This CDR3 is CAILGGGTDTQYF. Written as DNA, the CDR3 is TGTGCCATATTAGGGGGCGGCACAGATACGCAGTATTTT.

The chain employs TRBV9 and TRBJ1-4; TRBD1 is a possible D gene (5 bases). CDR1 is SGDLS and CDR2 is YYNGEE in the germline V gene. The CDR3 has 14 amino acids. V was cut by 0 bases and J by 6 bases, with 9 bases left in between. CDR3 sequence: CASSVGQGHEKLFF. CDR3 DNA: TGTGCCAGCAGCGTAGGGCAGGGCCATGAAAAACTGTTTTTT.

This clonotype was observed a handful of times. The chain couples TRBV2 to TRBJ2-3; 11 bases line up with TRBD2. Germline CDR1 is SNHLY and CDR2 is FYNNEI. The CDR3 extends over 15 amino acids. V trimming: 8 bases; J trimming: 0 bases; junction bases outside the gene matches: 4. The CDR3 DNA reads TGTGCCAGCGGAGGGACTAGCGGAAGCACAGATACGCAGTATTTT. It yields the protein CASGGTSGSTDTQYF.

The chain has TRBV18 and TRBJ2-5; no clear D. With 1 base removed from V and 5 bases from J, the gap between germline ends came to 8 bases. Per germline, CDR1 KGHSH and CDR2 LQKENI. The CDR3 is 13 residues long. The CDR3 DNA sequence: TGTGCCAGCTCACCACAGCACGGGGAGACCCAGTACTTC. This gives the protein CASSPQHGETQYF. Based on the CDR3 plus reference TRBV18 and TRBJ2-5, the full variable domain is NAGVMQNPRHLVRRRGQEARLRCSPMKGHSHVYWYRQLPEEGLKFMVYLQKENIIDESGMPKERFSAEFPKEGPSILRIQQVVRGDSAAYFCASSPQHGETQYFGPGTRLLVL.

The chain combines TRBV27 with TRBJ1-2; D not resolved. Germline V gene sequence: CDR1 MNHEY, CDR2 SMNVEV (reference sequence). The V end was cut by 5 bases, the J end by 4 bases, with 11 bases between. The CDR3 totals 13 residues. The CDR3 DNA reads TGTGCCAGCAGTAAATCGAGTAGCTATGGCTACACCTTC. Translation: CASSKSSSYGYTF.

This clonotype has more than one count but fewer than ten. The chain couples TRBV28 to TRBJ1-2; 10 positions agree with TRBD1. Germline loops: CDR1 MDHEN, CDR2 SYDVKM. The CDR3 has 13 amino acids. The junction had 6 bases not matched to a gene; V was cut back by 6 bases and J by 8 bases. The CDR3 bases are TGTGCCAGCAGATACGGGGACAGGGGCGGCTACACCTTC. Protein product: CASRYGDRGGYTF.

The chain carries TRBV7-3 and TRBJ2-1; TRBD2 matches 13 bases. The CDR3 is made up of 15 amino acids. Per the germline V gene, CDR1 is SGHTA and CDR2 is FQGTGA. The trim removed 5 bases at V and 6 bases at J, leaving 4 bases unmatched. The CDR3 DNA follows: TGTGCCAGCAGCCTACTAGCGGGGGGGATCAATGAGCAGTTCTTC. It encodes CASSLLAGGINEQFF. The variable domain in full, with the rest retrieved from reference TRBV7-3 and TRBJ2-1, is GAGVSQTPSNKVTEKGKYVELRCDPISGHTALYWYRQSLGQGPEFLIYFQGTGAADDSGLPNDRFFAVRPEGSVSTLKIQRTERGDSAVYLCASSLLAGGINEQFFGPGTRLTVL.

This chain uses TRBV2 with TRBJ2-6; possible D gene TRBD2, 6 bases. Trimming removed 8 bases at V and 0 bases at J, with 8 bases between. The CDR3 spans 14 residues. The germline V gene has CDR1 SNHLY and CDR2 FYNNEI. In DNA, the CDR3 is TGTGCCAGCGGAGGGGTCTCTGGGGCCAACGTCCTGACTTTC. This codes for CASGGVSGANVLTF. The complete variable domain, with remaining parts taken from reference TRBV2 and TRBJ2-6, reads EPEVTQTPSHQVTQMGQEVILRCVPISNHLYFYWYRQILGQKVEFLVSFYNNEISEKSEIFDDQFSVERPDGSNFTLKIRSTKLEDSAMYFCASGGVSGANVLTFGAGSRLTVL.